The entry that follows covers one T cell receptor beta chain sequence. This record comes from a study of blood T cell repertoires in COVID-19. Across the whole study: The cDNA or gDNA used as material had been derived from T cells, B-cell-depleted T cells, or PBMCs.

V gave up 4 bases and J gave up 4 bases, with 19 bases separating them. The CDR3 is made up of 16 amino acids. The germline V gene has CDR1 SEHNR and CDR2 FQNEAQ (reference sequence). In the study's own analysis: Amplifying reference gene primers gave estimates of nucleated cell counts. Profiling relied on immunoSEQ multiplex PCR, and the TCRdb table lists in-frame clones only, not all of them. The DNA gave D and trimming, while V, J and clone size come from that table. The profile shows 250,000 to 350,000 clones, roughly 87% of them singletons. This clonotype originated in a young man with active or convalescent COVID-19. The sample was peripheral blood. The rearrangement uses TRBV7-9 and TRBJ1-1; tentatively, D is TRBD1 (6 bases). The CDR3 coding sequence is TGTGCCAGCAGCTCTTACGAACAGGGAATGGGCACTGAAGCTTTCTTT. Its translation: CASSSYEQGMGTEAFF.